This T cell receptor beta chain was identified during a study of cytotoxic CD8 clonotypes in ibrutinib-treated CLL. Turning to the study itself: Within the patient group, eleven to twelve were relapsed/refractory and some 15 treatment-naive, and 17 were IGHV unmutated. With a range of 6 to 36, the median treatment time before response samples were taken was 12 to 13 months. Overall study findings and caveats: Few clonotypes were public, and these shrank or held steady under treatment.

The protocol was immunoSEQ multiplex PCR, while the TCRdb copy is restricted to in-frame clones and leaves out a portion. Of 250,000 to 350,000 clones detected, 76% appear once; the ten largest clones hold around 6%. CDR1 and CDR2 from the germline V gene are MDHEN and SYDVKM. The CDR3 runs 15 residues. V shed 3 bases, J shed 9 bases, and the junction held 11 bases outside the gene matches. This clone was counted only a few times. Its antigen is not known. Sequences were derived from PBMCs, sampled at disease progression, from a patient treated with ibrutinib. The source is a human donor with chronic lymphocytic leukemia. V and J are TRBV28 and TRBJ2-1; 7 bases line up with TRBD1. The CDR3 reads CASSFRDSPHSEQFF. The CDR3 DNA sequence: TGTGCCAGCAGTTTCCGGGACAGCCCGCACAGTGAGCAGTTCTTC.